Shown below are 2 T cell receptor beta chains from a single sample sequenced in a study of OX40 agonist ivuxolimab in advanced cancers. Libraries were prepared by immunoSEQ multiplex PCR; TCRdb keeps only in-frame clonotypes and omits some of them. The data contain 80,000 or so clones, roughly 86% of them seen just once; the ten biggest clones take up about 2.3%. This material consisted of CD4+ or CD8+ T cells sorted from blood, taken in a trial of the OX40 agonist ivuxolimab. The receptors stem from an adult with an advanced solid tumor such as melanoma, head and neck, liver or kidney cancer.

This rearrangement joins TRBV30 to TRBJ1-1; no firm D call. The CDR3 totals 10 residues. Germline V CDR1 and CDR2: GTSNPN, SVGIG (reference sequence). The V and J ends lost 1 base and 7 bases respectively, with 4 bases between them. The CDR3 spells CAWSGFEAFF. CDR3 nucleotide sequence: TGTGCCTGGAGTGGATTTGAAGCTTTCTTT.

The chain carries TRBV6-6 and TRBJ2-2, with D unresolved. Trimming took off 0 bases at V and 0 bases at J, with 2 bases between the two ends. There are 14 residues in the CDR3. Germline assignment: CDR1 MNHNY and CDR2 SVGAGI (reference sequence). The CDR3 here is CASSYSTNTGELFF. Written as DNA, the CDR3 is TGTGCCAGCAGTTACTCCACGAACACCGGGGAGCTGTTTTTT.